Each of the 8 T cell receptor beta chains below was sequenced from the same sample in a study of cytomegalovirus exposure and HLA in healthy donors. The PCR contained 60 Vbeta and 13 Jbeta primers. Clones were sequenced by immunoSEQ multiplex PCR, and TCRdb holds only the in-frame ones, with some missing. The sample records more than 80,000 clones, 64% being singletons. The sequencing sample was made of PBMCs. All receptors derive from a human donor in good health.

The chain is built from TRBV6-5 and TRBJ2-7; D is uncertain. Germline lookup yields CDR1 MNHEY and CDR2 SVGAGI. Trimming stripped 4 bases from V and 7 bases from J, with 20 bases between. The CDR3 consists of 15 residues. The CDR3 DNA reads as TGTGCCAGCAGTTCCGCTGGTGCAACCGCTAATGAGCAGTACTTC. Translation: CASSSAGATANEQYF.

This rearrangement joins TRBV2 to TRBJ1-6; 7 nucleotides agree with TRBD1. Per germline, CDR1 SNHLY and CDR2 FYNNEI. The V segment lost 7 bases and the J segment 7 bases; nucleotides outside the gene matches: 7. This CDR3 comprises 14 residues. The CDR3 is CASTPQGRNSPLHF. In DNA, the CDR3 is TGTGCCAGCACCCCACAGGGGAGGAATTCACCCCTCCACTTT.

V usage is TRBV2 and J usage is TRBJ1-2; tentative D call: TRBD1 (6 bases). In germline, CDR1 is SNHLY, CDR2 FYNNEI. V lost 5 bases, J lost 4 bases, and 14 bases lay in between. The CDR3 is made up of 14 amino acids. The CDR3 region has the DNA TGTGCCAGCAGTTTTGGACAGACACTCTATGGCTACACCTTC. Its protein is CASSFGQTLYGYTF.

Comments on this clone: Other DNA sequences in the sample encode the same CDR3. The rearrangement links TRBV7-3 to TRBJ1-2; 8 bases are a match to TRBD1. Unmatched junction bases numbered 6, after V lost 5 bases and J lost 7 bases. This CDR3 comprises 13 residues. The germline V gene has CDR1 SGHTA and CDR2 FQGTGA. Written as DNA, the CDR3 is TGTGCCAGCAGCCTAGGACAGGGAGGTGGCTACACCTTC. This sequence encodes CASSLGQGGGYTF. Looking up the rest from reference TRBV7-3 and TRBJ1-2 gives the full variable domain: GAGVSQTPSNKVTEKGKYVELRCDPISGHTALYWYRQSLGQGPEFLIYFQGTGAADDSGLPNDRFFAVRPEGSVSTLKIQRTERGDSAVYLCASSLGQGGGYTFGSGTRLTVV.

This clone was detected a few times. This rearrangement joins TRBV2 to TRBJ2-1; 8 nucleotides align to TRBD1. CDR1 and CDR2 from the germline V gene are SNHLY and FYNNEI. CDR3 length: 14 amino acids. The J segment lost 5 bases and the V segment lost 6 bases, leaving 6 bases of the junction unmatched. The CDR3 is CASRWDRRDNEQFF. The CDR3 DNA follows: TGTGCCAGCAGATGGGACAGGCGGGACAATGAGCAGTTCTTC. The variable domain in full, with the rest retrieved from reference TRBV2 and TRBJ2-1, is EPEVTQTPSHQVTQMGQEVILRCVPISNHLYFYWYRQILGQKVEFLVSFYNNEISEKSEIFDDQFSVERPDGSNFTLKIRSTKLEDSAMYFCASRWDRRDNEQFFGPGTRLTVL.

This clone was observed a handful of times. CDR3 loop: CASSSTGGALETQYF. The CDR3 DNA reads TGTGCCAGCAGCTCGACAGGGGGCGCTTTGGAGACCCAGTACTTC. The chain uses TRBV7-3 and TRBJ2-5, with 10 bases fitting TRBD1. With V trimmed by 4 bases and J by 5 bases, 7 bases remained unmatched. The CDR3 has 15 amino acids. Germline CDR1 SGHTA, CDR2 FQGTGA.

The table lists this clone with a few counts. The V and J genes are TRBV19 and TRBJ2-2, with 8 bases aligning to TRBD1. The CDR3 runs 15 residues. The V gene end was trimmed by 8 bases and the J gene end by 0 bases; junction bases not matched to a gene: 5. In germline, CDR1 is LNHDA, CDR2 SQIVND (reference sequence). CDR3 DNA: TGTGCCAGTGAAGACAGGGGATCGAACACCGGGGAGCTGTTTTTT. Its translation is CASEDRGSNTGELFF.

This clone was detected a few times. V is TRBV6-5 and J is TRBJ1-1, with TRBD1 identical over 8 bases. From germline, CDR1 is MNHEY and CDR2 SVGAGI. CDR3 length: 14 residues. The junction had 3 bases not matched to a gene; V was cut back by 2 bases and J by 4 bases. The chain's CDR3 is CASSYGQGGTEAFF. The CDR3 DNA follows: TGTGCCAGCAGTTACGGACAGGGAGGCACTGAAGCTTTCTTT.